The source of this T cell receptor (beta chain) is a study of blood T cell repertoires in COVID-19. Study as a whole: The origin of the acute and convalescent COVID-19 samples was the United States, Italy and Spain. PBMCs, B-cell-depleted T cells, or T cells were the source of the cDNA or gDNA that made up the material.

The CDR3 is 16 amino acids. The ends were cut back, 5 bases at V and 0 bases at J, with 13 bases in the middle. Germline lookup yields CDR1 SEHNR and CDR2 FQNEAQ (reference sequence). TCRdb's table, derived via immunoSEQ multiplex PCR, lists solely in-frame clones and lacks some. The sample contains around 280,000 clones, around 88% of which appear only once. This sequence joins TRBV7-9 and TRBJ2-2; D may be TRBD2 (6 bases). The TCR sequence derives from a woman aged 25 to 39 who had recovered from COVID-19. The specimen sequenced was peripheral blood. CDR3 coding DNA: TGTGCCAGCAGCGGACTCGGAGGGTCGAACACCGGGGAGCTGTTTTTT. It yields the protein CASSGLGGSNTGELFF.